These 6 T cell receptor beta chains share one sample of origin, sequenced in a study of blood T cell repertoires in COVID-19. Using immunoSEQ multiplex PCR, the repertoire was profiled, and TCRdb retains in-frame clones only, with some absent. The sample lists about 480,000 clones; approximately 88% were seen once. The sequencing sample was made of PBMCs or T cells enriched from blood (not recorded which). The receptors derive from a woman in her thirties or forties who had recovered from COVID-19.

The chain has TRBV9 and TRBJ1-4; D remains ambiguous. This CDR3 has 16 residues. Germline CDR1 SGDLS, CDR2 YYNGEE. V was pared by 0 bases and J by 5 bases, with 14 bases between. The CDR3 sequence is CASSVGVTDGNEKLFF. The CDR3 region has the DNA TGTGCCAGCAGCGTAGGGGTGACCGACGGGAATGAAAAACTGTTTTTT.

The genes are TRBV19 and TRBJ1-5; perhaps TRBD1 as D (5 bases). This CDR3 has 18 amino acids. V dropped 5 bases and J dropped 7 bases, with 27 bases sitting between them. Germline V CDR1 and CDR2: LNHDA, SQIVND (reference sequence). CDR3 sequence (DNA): TGTGCCAGTAGTTTTTATGCGGGGGACCGGGATCTCTGGCAGCCCCAGCATTTT. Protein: CASSFYAGDRDLWQPQHF. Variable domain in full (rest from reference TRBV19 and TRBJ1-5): DGGITQSPKYLFRKEGQNVTLSCEQNLNHDAMYWYRQDPGQGLRLIYYSQIVNDFQKGDIAEGYSVSREKKESFPLTVTSAQKNPTAFYLCASSFYAGDRDLWQPQHFGDGTRLSIL.

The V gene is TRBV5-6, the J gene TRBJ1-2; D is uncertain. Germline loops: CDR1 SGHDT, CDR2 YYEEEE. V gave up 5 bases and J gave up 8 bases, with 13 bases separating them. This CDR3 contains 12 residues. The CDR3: CASSLPARGYTF. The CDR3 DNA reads TGTGCCAGCAGTTTACCGGCGAGGGGCTACACCTTC.

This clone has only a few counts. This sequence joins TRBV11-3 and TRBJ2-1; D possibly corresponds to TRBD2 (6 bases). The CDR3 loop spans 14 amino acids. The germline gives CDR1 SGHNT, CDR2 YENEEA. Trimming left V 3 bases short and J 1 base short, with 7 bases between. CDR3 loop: CASSLTRSYNEQFF. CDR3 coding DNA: TGTGCCAGCAGCTTGACTAGGTCCTACAATGAGCAGTTCTTC.

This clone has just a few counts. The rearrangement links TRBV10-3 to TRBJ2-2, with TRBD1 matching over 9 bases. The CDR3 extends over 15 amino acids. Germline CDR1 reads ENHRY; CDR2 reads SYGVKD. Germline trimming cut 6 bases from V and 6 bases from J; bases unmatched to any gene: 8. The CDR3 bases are TGTGCCATCAGGACAGACAGGGGGTTCTCCGGGGAGCTGTTTTTT. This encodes CAIRTDRGFSGELFF.

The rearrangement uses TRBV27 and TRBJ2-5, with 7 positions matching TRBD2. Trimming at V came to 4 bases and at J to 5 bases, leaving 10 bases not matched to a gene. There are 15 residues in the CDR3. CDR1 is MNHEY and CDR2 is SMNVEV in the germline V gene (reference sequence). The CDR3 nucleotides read TGTGCCAGCAGTTCAAACTGGGACGGGGGGGAGACCCAGTACTTC. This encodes CASSSNWDGGETQYF.